This record covers a single T cell receptor beta chain. Antigen specificity is unknown. Germline and genes: mouse. Sequencing ends 1 residue short of the CDR3 end; the germline J gene provides the rest. This sample is drawn from a study of tissue T cells after allogeneic stem cell transplantation. The J segment lost 5 bases and the V segment lost 2 bases, leaving 1 base of the junction unmatched. Germline V lookup: CDR1 KGHPV, CDR2 FQNQEV (reference sequence). The CDR3 totals 13 residues. Profiling relied on immunoSEQ multiplex PCR, and the TCRdb table lists in-frame clones only, not all of them. Counted here are around 10,000 clones, roughly two fifths occurring once; the ten biggest clones make up less than 2%. Time point noted: mouse harvest day 7 after allogeneic transplant. The graft held 10^6 splenic CD5+ T cells and 10^7 T-cell-depleted bone marrow cells. Regarding the study as a whole: Which tissue TCRs were alloreactive or antigen-specific was not determined. Some clones might be persisting host cells. Only a limited share of tissue TCRs appeared in blood or spleen.

The sample was skin. This receptor was obtained from a female BALB/c mouse given C57BL/6 T cells with graft-versus-host disease after an allogeneic hematopoietic cell transplant. The V gene is TRBV26, the J gene TRBJ2-4, with TRBD2 matching 7 bases. CDR3 in amino acids: CASSLRGGNTLYF. Partial CDR3 DNA: TGTGCCAGCAGTCTGCGGGGGGGAAACACCTTGTAC.